One and the same sample provided the 13 T cell receptor beta chains below, sequenced in a study of T cells in tuberculosis (dated by TCRdb to the late 2010s). Receptor libraries were prepared by the immunoSEQ multiplex PCR assay. Imported from immuneACCESS, the table was reduced by TCRdb to in-frame sequences with V and J called. These copies leave out some clones; in studies compared against another copy, an unresolved V gene accounts for under half, and the cause of the remainder is not known. The sample table shows approximately 58,000 clones, and approximately 88% are seen once. The leading ten clones occupy about a fifth of the sample. PBMC were thawed, rested overnight, stained with a GMM-loaded CD1B tetramer, a Live/Dead dye and anti-CD3, and then sorted on a FACS Aria II. C32 glucose monomycolate purified from Rhodococcus equi was loaded onto CD1B tetramers. The material sequenced was CD1b-GMM tetramer-negative cells sorted from PBMCs. What the cell subset or site label conveys for this sample: T cells not binding CD1B-GMM tetramer, sorted from same donor. Receptors originate from an adult woman with latent tuberculosis.

The chain is built from TRBV27 and TRBJ1-4; 9 positions agree with TRBD1. Germline CDR1 is MNHEY and CDR2 is SMNVEV (reference sequence). The CDR3 runs 15 residues. The trim removed 3 bases at V and 6 bases at J, leaving 5 bases unmatched. The CDR3 here is CASSFSGTGYEKLFF. CDR3 bases: TGTGCCAGCAGTTTCAGCGGGACAGGGTATGAAAAACTGTTTTTT.

This chain links TRBV5-5 with TRBJ1-3; D perhaps matches TRBD1 (5 bases). CDR3 length equals 15 residues. The germline gives CDR1 SGHKS, CDR2 YYEKEE (reference sequence). With 4 bases removed from V and 0 bases from J, the gap between germline ends came to 11 bases. CDR3: CASSLWGSSGNTIYF. Here the CDR3 DNA reads TGTGCCAGCAGCCTTTGGGGCAGCTCTGGAAACACCATATATTTT.

The chain uses TRBV15 and TRBJ2-3; 11 bases fit TRBD2. This CDR3 has 17 residues. J was trimmed by 6 bases and V by 0 bases; bases with no gene match: 8. Germline V gives CDR1 LNHNV, CDR2 YYDKDF (reference sequence). The CDR3 here is CATSRDMGLAAGDTQYF. CDR3 nucleotide sequence: TGTGCCACCAGCAGAGATATGGGACTAGCGGCGGGGGATACGCAGTATTTT.

The CDR3: CASSHDLGATARGEKLFF. CDR3 DNA sequence: TGCGCCAGCAGCCACGATCTTGGGGCGACAGCCCGTGGGGAAAAACTGTTTTTT. The V call is TRBV4-3, the J call TRBJ1-4; a weak D match, TRBD1 (5 bases). The CDR3 consists of 18 residues. V lost 3 bases to trimming and J lost 8 bases, with 25 bases between them. Germline values: CDR1 LGHNA, CDR2 YSLEER.

V usage is TRBV19 and J usage is TRBJ1-6; 8 bases are shared with TRBD1. The CDR3 has 15 residues. Germline CDR1 LNHDA, CDR2 SQIVND (reference sequence). V trimming: 6 bases; J trimming: 10 bases; junction bases outside the gene matches: 11. CDR3 coding DNA: TGTGCCAGTAGCGGCCCAGGGGGCGCGGCGTCACCCCTCCACTTT. Translating it yields CASSGPGGAASPLHF.

The chain employs TRBV11-1 and TRBJ2-1; 14 bases fit TRBD2. Germline V gene data show CDR1 as SGHAT and CDR2 as FQDESV (reference sequence). This CDR3 comprises 14 residues. V shed 6 bases, J shed 12 bases, and the junction held 7 bases outside the gene matches. This CDR3 is CASRAGLAGVGQFF. CDR3 coding DNA: TGTGCCAGCAGGGCGGGACTAGCGGGAGTAGGGCAGTTCTTC. The variable domain in full, completed from reference TRBV11-1 and TRBJ2-1, reads EAEVAQSPRYKITEKSQAVAFWCDPISGHATLYWYRQILGQGPELLVQFQDESVVDDSQLPKDRFSAERLKGVDSTLKIQPAELGDSAMYLCASRAGLAGVGQFFGPGTRLTVL.

The J gene is TRBJ2-1, the V gene TRBV28; 7 nucleotides match TRBD2. The germline V gene has CDR1 MDHEN and CDR2 SYDVKM. V was pared by 5 bases and J by 0 bases, with 7 bases of the junction left unmatched. This CDR3 region has 16 residues. As DNA, the CDR3 is TGTGCCAGCAGTAATATCGCTAGCGGCTCCTACAATGAGCAGTTCTTC. This codes for CASSNIASGSYNEQFF.

The chain recombines TRBV2 with TRBJ2-5; D is undetermined. Trimming removed 2 bases from V and 6 bases from J, with 4 bases in between. The CDR3 covers 11 residues. CDR1 is SNHLY, CDR2 FYNNEI, per germline. The CDR3 here is CASSEIKTQYF. The CDR3 DNA reads TGTGCCAGCAGTGAAATAAAGACCCAGTACTTC.

The chain has TRBV7-2 and TRBJ2-1; D is ambiguous. Trimming cost V 1 base and J 7 bases, with 5 bases left between them. The CDR3 is 12 amino acids. Germline V gives CDR1 SGHTA, CDR2 FQGNSA. CDR3 sequence (DNA): TGTGCCAGCAGCTTAGTTCCGAATGAGCAGTTCTTC. Translation gives CASSLVPNEQFF.

The chain links TRBV5-4 to TRBJ2-7; a possible D gene is TRBD1 (6 bases). Germline-derived CDR1 and CDR2 are SGHNT and YYREEE (reference sequence). V dropped 4 bases and J dropped 5 bases, with 25 bases sitting between them. The CDR3 spans 17 residues. The CDR3 here is CASSPPGVRLRGDEQYF. The CDR3 DNA reads as TGTGCCAGCAGCCCGCCAGGGGTTAGGCTTCGGGGTGACGAGCAGTACTTC.

This clone came up once. V gene TRBV5-4 combines with J gene TRBJ1-2; 7 bases line up with TRBD1. The germline V gene has CDR1 SGHNT and CDR2 YYREEE (reference sequence). The V and J ends lost 4 bases and 1 base, in that order; junction bases with no gene match: 22. The CDR3 spans 20 residues. The CDR3 region is CASSPPRGGISHSNNYGYTF. Written as DNA, the CDR3 is TGTGCCAGCAGCCCTCCCCGAGGGGGCATTTCCCACTCAAATAACTATGGCTACACCTTC.

The chain has TRBV27 and TRBJ1-1; D not certain. V gave up 5 bases and J gave up 7 bases, with 17 bases separating them. This CDR3 has 14 amino acids. CDR1 MNHEY and CDR2 SMNVEV come from the germline V gene (reference sequence). CDR3 amino acids: CASSPPLSPGEAFF. CDR3 nucleotide sequence: TGTGCCAGCAGTCCCCCCCTAAGTCCGGGTGAAGCTTTCTTT.

The V and J genes are TRBV7-2 and TRBJ2-7, with 8 bases fitting TRBD1. This CDR3 contains 15 residues. The V and J ends lost 5 bases and 1 base, in that order; junction bases with no gene match: 7. The germline CDR1 and CDR2 sequences are SGHTA and FQGNSA. DNA of the CDR3: TGTGCCAGCAGCCAGGACAGGGCCACTTCCTACGAGCAGTACTTC. Translating it yields CASSQDRATSYEQYF.